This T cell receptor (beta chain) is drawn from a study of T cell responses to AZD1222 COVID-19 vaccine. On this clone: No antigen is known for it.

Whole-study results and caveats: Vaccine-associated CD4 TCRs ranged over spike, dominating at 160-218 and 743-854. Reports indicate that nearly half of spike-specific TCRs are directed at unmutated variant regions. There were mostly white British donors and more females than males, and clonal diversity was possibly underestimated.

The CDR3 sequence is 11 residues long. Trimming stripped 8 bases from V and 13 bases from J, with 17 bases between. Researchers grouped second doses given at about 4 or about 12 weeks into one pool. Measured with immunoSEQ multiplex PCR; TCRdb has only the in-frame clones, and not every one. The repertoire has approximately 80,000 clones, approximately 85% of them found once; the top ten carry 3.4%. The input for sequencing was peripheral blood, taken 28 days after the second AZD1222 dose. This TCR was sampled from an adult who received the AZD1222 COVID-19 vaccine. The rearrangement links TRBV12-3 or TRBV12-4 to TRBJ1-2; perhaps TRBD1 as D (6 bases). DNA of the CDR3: TGTGCCAGCGGTAATACAGGGCTCTCCACCTTC. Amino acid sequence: CASGNTGLSTF.